Following are 29 T cell receptor beta chains from one sample sequenced in a study of cytomegalovirus exposure and HLA in healthy donors. Only in-frame clones appear in the TCRdb table, and some are missing; sequencing was by immunoSEQ multiplex PCR. The sample carries about 250,000 clones, 87% recorded once. Material for sequencing was PBMCs. These TCRs come from a man between 18 and 29 years old in good health and CMV-seropositive.

The rearrangement joins TRBV19 to TRBJ1-2; 10 positions agree with TRBD1. The CDR3 has 12 amino acids. Germline CDR1 reads LNHDA; CDR2 reads SQIVND (reference sequence). V dropped 6 bases and J dropped 8; count of bases not matched to a gene: 3. The CDR3 coding sequence is TGTGCCAGTAGGGACAGGGGGTACGGCTACACCTTC. Its protein product is CASRDRGYGYTF.

The V and J genes are TRBV28 and TRBJ2-3; D possibly corresponds to TRBD2 (7 bases). V lost 3 bases to trimming and J lost 3 bases, with 13 bases between them. This CDR3 spans 15 amino acids. Germline CDR1 MDHEN, CDR2 SYDVKM. As DNA, the CDR3 is TGTGCCAGCAGTTTCGCCGGGGGGCGGACAGATACGCAGTATTTT. Amino acid sequence: CASSFAGGRTDTQYF.

This clone was counted once. The chain uses TRBV6-1 and TRBJ1-2; 9 nucleotides match TRBD1. This CDR3 spans 16 amino acids. Germline CDR1 is MNHNS and CDR2 is SASEGT. With 4 bases clipped from V and 7 bases from J, the junction kept 13 bases outside the gene matches. The CDR3 DNA reads as TGTGCCAGCAGTGTATATCGGACAGGGGAAATAGGTGGCTACACCTTC. Translating gives CASSVYRTGEIGGYTF.

CDR3 residues: CASSEGMVGYGYTF. CDR3 bases: TGTGCCAGCAGTGAAGGGATGGTCGGCTATGGCTACACCTTC. The chain is built from TRBV6-1 and TRBJ1-2; the D is unclear. CDR1 is MNHNS and CDR2 is SASEGT in the germline V gene. Trimming removed 1 base at V and 4 bases at J, with 10 bases between. The CDR3 contains 14 residues.

The chain recombines TRBV4-1 with TRBJ2-1; 11 nucleotides line up with TRBD2. The ends lost 3 bases at V and 0 bases at J; junction bases unmatched: 4. From germline, CDR1 is MGHRA and CDR2 YSYEKL. CDR3 size: 17 residues. Here the CDR3 DNA reads TGCGCCAGCAGCCAGAGGACTAGCGGGTTCTCCTACAATGAGCAGTTCTTC. It is translated as CASSQRTSGFSYNEQFF.

The rearrangement links TRBV5-1 to TRBJ2-3; D is unresolved. The CDR3 runs to 14 residues. Trimming shortened V by 0 bases and J by 1 base, and 6 bases separated the two germline ends. CDR1 SGHRS and CDR2 YFSETQ come from the germline V gene. The CDR3 DNA sequence: TGCGCCAGCAGCTTGGATCCAGGCACAGATACGCAGTATTTT. This codes for CASSLDPGTDTQYF.

The gene calls are TRBV6-1 and TRBJ2-3, with 12 nucleotides matching TRBD2. This CDR3 is 15 amino acids long. The V and J ends lost 3 bases and 3 bases, in that order; junction bases with no gene match: 1. CDR1 and CDR2 from the germline V gene are MNHNS and SASEGT. The CDR3 sequence: CASSDGLAGTDTQYF. CDR3 nucleotides: TGTGCCAGCAGTGACGGACTAGCGGGAACAGATACGCAGTATTTT.

The sample holds a few counts of this clone. The chain employs TRBV6-6 and TRBJ2-7, with D unresolved. The CDR3 runs to 12 residues. From germline, CDR1 is MNHNY and CDR2 SVGAGI (reference sequence). The germline V and J ends were trimmed by 8 bases and 3 bases, with 11 bases remaining between them. This CDR3 is CASGLLGYEQYF. CDR3 in DNA: TGTGCCAGCGGGTTGCTGGGCTACGAGCAGTACTTC.

This chain uses TRBV7-9 with TRBJ2-7; D unresolved. Between the trimmed V and J ends, which lost 1 base and 2 bases, there was a span of 18 bases. Per germline, CDR1 SEHNR and CDR2 FQNEAQ (reference sequence). CDR3 length: 17 residues. The CDR3 region has the DNA TGTGCCAGCAGCTTAGGGTCAAGAGGAAGGCTTACCTACGAGCAGTACTTC. Its translation: CASSLGSRGRLTYEQYF.

This chain links TRBV12-1 with TRBJ2-5; whether TRBD1, the table's D call, matches the DNA was not checked. TRBV12-1 is classified as a pseudogene. The CDR3 length is 11 residues. In DNA form, the CDR3 reads TGTGCCAGCAGCTCCAAAGAGACCCAGTACTTC. It yields the protein CASSSKETQYF.

This clone was seen just once. The V and J genes are TRBV6-5 and TRBJ2-2; D might be TRBD1 (5 bases). This CDR3 region has 14 residues. The germline V and J ends were trimmed by 6 bases and 6 bases, with 14 bases remaining between them. Germline V lookup: CDR1 MNHEY, CDR2 SVGAGI. CDR3 DNA: TGTGCCAGCAGGAGCAGGGCTAGGGCCGGGGAGCTGTTTTTT. Amino acid sequence: CASRSRARAGELFF.

V is TRBV5-6 and J is TRBJ1-1; D call uncertain. Germline CDR1 is SGHDT and CDR2 is YYEEEE. V was clipped by 7 bases and J by 5 bases, with 12 bases between them. This CDR3 spans 12 amino acids. CDR3 region: CASCKAGTEAFF. CDR3 sequence (DNA): TGTGCCAGCTGTAAGGCAGGTACTGAAGCTTTCTTT.

This rearrangement joins TRBV5-6 to TRBJ2-7; possible D gene TRBD1, 6 bases. The CDR3 is 14 residues long. V was clipped by 3 bases and J by 6 bases, with 16 bases between them. Germline loops: CDR1 SGHDT, CDR2 YYEEEE. The CDR3 sequence is CASSWGDRWGEQYF. The DNA of the CDR3 is TGTGCCAGCAGCTGGGGCGACAGGTGGGGCGAGCAGTACTTC.

This rearrangement joins TRBV9 to TRBJ1-2, with TRBD1 matching 8 bases. V was clipped by 3 bases and J by 4 bases; unmatched bases: 5. CDR1 and CDR2 from the germline V gene are SGDLS and YYNGEE. The CDR3 runs 14 residues. The CDR3 nucleotides read TGTGCCAGCAGCGCAGGACAGGGTGGCTATGGCTACACCTTC. The encoded protein is CASSAGQGGYGYTF.

The chain uses TRBV27 and TRBJ1-2; D not resolved. Trimming pared 6 bases from V and 11 bases from J, leaving 16 bases between. The CDR3 has 12 amino acids. Germline V lookup: CDR1 MNHEY, CDR2 SMNVEV (reference sequence). CDR3 sequence reads: CASRTAASFYTF. CDR3 bases: TGTGCCAGCAGAACTGCGGCTTCTTTTTACACCTTC.

In its sample, this clone was seen once. The chain links TRBV30 to TRBJ2-1; D not certain. Germline V gene data show CDR1 as GTSNPN and CDR2 as SVGIG (reference sequence). This CDR3 region has 11 residues. V lost 7 bases, J lost 9 bases, and 13 bases lay in between. CDR3 residues: CASKRTFEQFF. The CDR3 nucleotides are TGTGCCTCTAAGAGGACGTTTGAGCAGTTCTTC.

J is TRBJ2-7 and V is TRBV19; D could derive from TRBD1 or TRBD2 (5 bases each). The CDR3 contains 14 residues. Per the germline V gene, CDR1 is LNHDA and CDR2 is SQIVND (reference sequence). Trimming removed 6 bases from V and 1 base from J, with 13 bases in between. CDR3 DNA sequence: TGTGCCAGTAGCCGGGACGGACCGTCCTACGAGCAGTACTTC. It specifies CASSRDGPSYEQYF.

The V gene is TRBV6-5, the J gene TRBJ1-4; perhaps TRBD1 as D (6 bases). This CDR3 spans 15 amino acids. Germline CDR1 and CDR2: MNHEY and SVGAGI. The V end was cut by 1 base, the J end by 8 bases, with 14 bases between. The CDR3 sequence is CASSYLWGAREKLFF. Here the CDR3 DNA reads TGTGCCAGCAGTTACTTATGGGGGGCCCGGGAAAAACTGTTTTTT.

The chain links TRBV2 to TRBJ2-7, with D unresolved. V shed 8 bases and J shed 3 bases, with 8 bases lying between them. Germline V gives CDR1 SNHLY, CDR2 FYNNEI. This CDR3 comprises 11 residues. The CDR3 is CASELDYEQYF. The CDR3 DNA is TGTGCCAGCGAACTTGACTACGAGCAGTACTTC.

This clone was seen a handful of times. The rearrangement uses TRBV11-2 and TRBJ2-7; tentatively, D is TRBD2 (6 bases). The V end lost 5 bases, the J end lost 6 bases, and 11 bases lay between the germline ends. This CDR3 contains 12 residues. The germline V gene encodes CDR1 SGHAT and CDR2 FQNNGV. The CDR3 spells CASSLDYGEQYF. DNA of the CDR3: TGTGCCAGCAGCCTGGACTACGGCGAGCAGTACTTC.

The gene calls are TRBV10-3 and TRBJ2-5, with TRBD1 matching over 11 bases. The CDR3 runs 15 residues. Germline values: CDR1 ENHRY, CDR2 SYGVKD. V was clipped by 6 bases and J by 5 bases; unmatched bases: 8. CDR3 bases: TGTGCCATCAGCTTAGGACAGGGGGCTATGGAGACCCAGTACTTC. It encodes CAISLGQGAMETQYF.

The chain is built from TRBV7-9 and TRBJ2-5, with TRBD2 matching over 9 bases. Trimming took 2 bases from V and 1 from J; bases not matched to a gene: 5. This CDR3 is built from 16 residues. The germline V gene has CDR1 SEHNR and CDR2 FQNEAQ (reference sequence). The CDR3 DNA reads TGTGCCAGCAGCTTAATGCCTAGCGGGACCCAAGAGACCCAGTACTTC. Its protein is CASSLMPSGTQETQYF.

This rearrangement joins TRBV10-3 to TRBJ2-5, with 14 bases matching TRBD2. Germline CDR1 is ENHRY and CDR2 is SYGVKD. This CDR3 comprises 17 residues. With V trimmed by 3 bases and J by 6 bases, 9 bases remained unmatched. The CDR3 DNA follows: TGTGCCATCAGTGATTCTGGGACTAGCGGGAGTCGCCAGACCCAGTACTTC. Translating it yields CAISDSGTSGSRQTQYF.

CDR3 in DNA: TGTGCCAGCAGCGACAGCATCTATGGCTACACCTTC. It is translated as CASSDSIYGYTF. The gene calls are TRBV13 and TRBJ1-2; the D gene is possibly TRBD1 (5 bases). Deletions cut 5 bases from V and 4 bases from J, with 8 bases between. The CDR3 contains 12 residues. The germline CDR1 and CDR2 sequences are PRHDT and FYEKMQ (reference sequence).

This clone was recorded only once. This rearrangement joins TRBV7-7 to TRBJ2-3; TRBD2 matches 14 bases. The germline V gene has CDR1 SSHAT and CDR2 FNYEAQ (reference sequence). The CDR3 length is 16 residues. V was clipped by 5 bases and J by 8 bases; unmatched bases: 9. CDR3: CASSPGTSGSGSTQYF. The CDR3 DNA is TGTGCCAGCAGCCCCGGGACTAGCGGGAGTGGTAGTACGCAGTATTTT.

Many counts were recorded for this clone. The chain couples TRBV10-1 to TRBJ1-1, with D maybe TRBD1 (5 bases). V lost 3 bases and J lost 5, with 13 bases in between. This CDR3 has 14 amino acids. From germline, CDR1 is WNHNN and CDR2 SYGVQD (reference sequence). The CDR3 protein is CASSEGIGGTEAFF. CDR3 DNA sequence: TGCGCCAGCAGTGAAGGGATTGGGGGTACTGAAGCTTTCTTT.

The V gene is TRBV18, the J gene TRBJ2-3, with D possibly TRBD1 on 5 matching bases. Trimming left V 4 bases short and J 0 bases short, with 11 bases between. The germline V gene encodes CDR1 KGHSH and CDR2 LQKENI. This CDR3 has 15 residues. The CDR3 protein is CASSQGELSTDTQYF. The CDR3 nucleotides read TGTGCCAGCTCACAAGGGGAACTTAGCACAGATACGCAGTATTTT.

The CDR3, as DNA: TGTGCCAGCAGCTTGTGGGGGGAATTGGAGACCCAGTACTTC. This codes for CASSLWGELETQYF. This rearrangement joins TRBV5-6 to TRBJ2-5; the D gene is possibly TRBD2 (6 bases). The CDR3 extends over 14 amino acids. With 1 base removed from V and 5 bases from J, the gap between germline ends came to 12 bases. Germline CDR1 SGHDT, CDR2 YYEEEE.

This rearrangement joins TRBV5-1 to TRBJ2-7; perhaps D is TRBD1 or TRBD2 (5 bases each). The CDR3 is 14 amino acids. V lost 3 bases and J 6 bases, leaving 16 bases between the germline ends. Germline assignment: CDR1 SGHRS and CDR2 YFSETQ. CDR3 bases: TGCGCCAGCAGCTGGGACGGAGTAACTAGCGAGCAGTACTTC. Translated: CASSWDGVTSEQYF. The full variable domain, in which reference TRBV5-1 and TRBJ2-7 provide the parts outside the CDR3, is KAGVTQTPRYLIKTRGQQVTLSCSPISGHRSVSWYQQTPGQGLQFLFEYFSETQRNKGNFPGRFSGRQFSNSRSEMNVSTLELGDSALYLCASSWDGVTSEQYFGPGTRLTVT.